This TCR beta chain derives from a study of Ad26.COV2.S vaccination and SARS-CoV-2 variants. This clone was seen only a few times. Additional DNA sequences in this sample encode the identical CDR3. This CDR3 has 12 residues. Germline CDR1 reads GTSNPN; CDR2 reads SVGIG (reference sequence). Clones were read by immunoSEQ multiplex PCR, and TCRdb kept only the in-frame ones, dropping some. The repertoire holds under 250,000 clones, roughly nine tenths seen once, with less than 3% in the top ten. Treatment of the sample: approximately 18 received Ad26.COV2.S at low or high dose, single or two shots; several received placebo; per-sample allocation not given. The samples were gathered on day 63 after the first injection of vaccine or placebo.

The origin of this receptor is a person aged 18-65 years who received the Ad26.COV2.S COVID-19 vaccine or a placebo. This rearrangement joins TRBV30 to TRBJ1-2, with TRBD1 as a possible D gene (5 bases). The input for sequencing was peripheral blood, taken in a trial of Ad26.COV2.S vaccine versus placebo. The DNA of the CDR3 is TGTGCTTGGGACCGGAAGAACTATGGCTACACCTTC. As protein: CAWDRKNYGYTF.